A selection of T cell receptor beta chains follows, all from one sample in a study of T cell changes during pregnancy in multiple sclerosis. Clones were read by immunoSEQ multiplex PCR, and TCRdb kept only the in-frame ones, dropping some. The data show some 40,000 clones, 80% to 95% seen once. Specimen: CD4+ T cells from peripheral blood mononuclear cells, collected in the third trimester of pregnancy. These receptors originate from a female donor in good health, enrolled as a control in a pregnancy study. The CDR3 runs from the conserved cysteine through the conserved F or W. A D gene is named only where the DNA matches it firmly. Rows may omit the clone size; those that give it use once, few, many or a size class.

>NA|few|TRBV16|TRBJ1-2
TGTGCCAGCAGCCAAACCCGACAGGACTTAGGTGGCTACACCTTC
CASSQTRQDLGGYTF
>NA|NA|TRBV15|TRBJ2-5
TGTGCCACCAGCAGAGATCCCAGCGCCGAGACCCAGTACTTC
CATSRDPSAETQYF
>TRBD2|NA|TRBV7-6|TRBJ2-2
TGTGCCAGCAGACCCCTTGGCGGGAGGAACACCGGGGAGCTGTTTTTT
CASRPLGGRNTGELFF
>TRBD1|NA|TRBV9|TRBJ2-3
TGTGCCAGCAGCGATGACAGGGGAACAGATACGCAGTATTTT
CASSDDRGTDTQYF
>NA|NA|TRBV7-9|TRBJ2-3
TGTGCCAGCAGCTTGACAGATTCTACGCAGTATTTT
CASSLTDSTQYF
>TRBD1|NA|TRBV10-3|TRBJ2-7
TGTGCCTTTTCGGACAGGGTCGGTGAGCAGTACTTC
CAFSDRVGEQYF
>NA|NA|TRBV2|TRBJ2-3
TGTGCCAGCACCCGGACAGTTCTTAGCACAGATACGCAGTATTTT
CASTRTVLSTDTQYF
>TRBD1|NA|TRBV29-1|TRBJ1-2
TGCAGCGTTGGATTTGCCAGGGGGCTCGGCTATGGCTACACCTTC
CSVGFARGLGYGYTF
>TRBD2|NA|TRBV5-1|TRBJ2-3
TGCGCCAGTAGACTAGCGCTAAGCACAGATACGCAGTATTTT
CASRLALSTDTQYF
>TRBD2|once|TRBV2|TRBJ2-6
TGTGCCAGCAGTGTAGCGGGGGCCCCCTCTGGGGCCAACGTCCTGACTTTC
CASSVAGAPSGANVLTF
>NA|NA|TRBV2|TRBJ2-7
TGTGCCAGCATCGTCCCAGGGGCCGAGCAGTACTTC
CASIVPGAEQYF
>TRBD1|NA|TRBV5-1|TRBJ1-1
TGCGCCAGCAGCCAATGGACAGGGAGGGGGTCGGAGGCTTTCTTT
CASSQWTGRGSEAFF
>NA|NA|TRBV7-9|TRBJ2-7
TGTGCCAGCAGTGGGGGGACGGCTAGCTTCTACGAGCAGTACTTC
CASSGGTASFYEQYF
>TRBD2|NA|TRBV6-5|TRBJ2-7
TGTGCCAGCAGTAGACTAGCGGGAGAACGCGAGCAGTACTTC
CASSRLAGEREQYF
>TRBD1|NA|TRBV19|TRBJ1-2
TGTGCCACCTCGGGGGACAGGGTCTATGGCTACACCTTC
CATSGDRVYGYTF
>TRBD2|NA|TRBV11-2|TRBJ2-7
TGTGCCAGCAGCCCCGGCGGGAGTTCCTACGAGCAGTACTTC
CASSPGGSSYEQYF
>NA|NA|TRBV7-3|TRBJ2-7
TGTGCCAGCAGCTCCGCAGGGGCAGACTCCTACGAGCAGTACTTC
CASSSAGADSYEQYF
>TRBD2|NA|TRBV7-2|TRBJ2-5
TGTGCCAGCAGGTTTGCGGGGGGGCTGGAGACCCAGTACTTC
CASRFAGGLETQYF
>NA|NA|TRBV28|TRBJ2-3
TGTGCCAGCAAGGCCCCGGGGTCCACAGATACGCAGTATTTT
CASKAPGSTDTQYF
>NA|NA|TRBV13|TRBJ2-7
TGTGCCAGCAGCTCGAGCGCCCGTAGCTCCTACGAGCAGTACTTC
CASSSSARSSYEQYF
>NA|NA|TRBV9|TRBJ1-2
TGTGCCAGCAGCGCCGCCCGCGGGAGCTACACCTTC
CASSAARGSYTF
>NA|NA|TRBV2|TRBJ1-2
TGTGCCAGCAGTGACCTTGGGCGGGACTATGGCTACACCTTC
CASSDLGRDYGYTF
>TRBD2|once|TRBV5-5|TRBJ2-5
TGTGCCAGCAGATCCTTCACACATCAAGCCGGGACTAAGCAAGAGACCCAGTACTTC
CASRSFTHQAGTKQETQYF
>NA|NA|TRBV15|TRBJ2-7
TGTGCCACCAGCAGAGACCCCCCCTCCCCCCCCGGCTTTACAGTGCCGTCCTACGAGCAGTACTTC
CATSRDPPSPPGFTVPSYEQYF
>TRBD1|NA|TRBV7-6|TRBJ1-6
TGTGCCAGCAGCCAAGTGGGACAGGGTCGGGGTTATAATTCACCCCTCCACTTT
CASSQVGQGRGYNSPLHF
>TRBD1|NA|TRBV15|TRBJ2-7
TGTGCCACCGGCGGGACAGGGGGCCTAGGAGAGCAGTACTTC
CATGGTGGLGEQYF
>NA|NA|TRBV4-2|TRBJ2-7
TGTGCCAGCAGCCAGCTAGCGCGGTACGAGCAGTACTTC
CASSQLARYEQYF
>TRBD1|NA|TRBV7-8|TRBJ1-6
TGTGCCAGCAGCTCGGGACAGTATAATTCACCCCTCCACTTT
CASSSGQYNSPLHF
>TRBD2|NA|TRBV7-2|TRBJ2-7
TGTGCCAGCAGCTTAGCGTCTAGCGGAGTAGGCGAGCAGTACTTC
CASSLASSGVGEQYF
>NA|once|TRBV14|TRBJ2-2
TGTGCCAGCAGCCACGTAGCGCTGGCGAGAACCGGGGAGCTGTTTTTT
CASSHVALARTGELFF
>NA|once|TRBV11-2|TRBJ2-7
TGTGCCAGCAGCTTAGACGGCTCCTACGAGCAGTACTTC
CASSLDGSYEQYF
>NA|NA|TRBV9|TRBJ1-1
TGTGCCAGCAGCGTAATGGGGGGGGTAAACACTGAAGCTTTCTTT
CASSVMGGVNTEAFF
>NA|NA|TRBV5-1|TRBJ2-5
TGCGCCAGCAGCTTGGGGAACAGCCAGACCCAGTACTTC
CASSLGNSQTQYF
>NA|NA|TRBV6-5|TRBJ1-1
TGTGCCAGCAGTTACCACAGGGATGCTGAAGCTTTCTTT
CASSYHRDAEAFF
>NA|once|TRBV6-1|TRBJ1-2
TGTGCCAGCATATTTGGAGGGATCCCTAACTATGGCTACACCTTC
CASIFGGIPNYGYTF
>NA|NA|TRBV28|TRBJ2-7
TGTGCCAGCAGTTTGAGTACAGGCTATGCCTACGAGCAGTACTTC
CASSLSTGYAYEQYF
>NA|NA|TRBV6-1|TRBJ1-5
TGTGCCAGCAGTTCACAGGGTTTTAGCAATCAGCCCCAGCATTTT
CASSSQGFSNQPQHF
>TRBD2|NA|TRBV19|TRBJ2-3
TGTGCCAGTAGTATGGGGACTAGCGGAGCGGGGTCCCTAGATACGCAGTATTTT
CASSMGTSGAGSLDTQYF
>TRBD1|NA|TRBV2|TRBJ1-5
TGTGCCAGCACCGACCTCCTTCCTACAGGGGAGGTACAGCATTTT
CASTDLLPTGEVQHF
>NA|NA|TRBV20-1|TRBJ2-3
TGCAGTGCTAGAGACCGGGATACGCAGTATTTT
CSARDRDTQYF